The 20 T cell receptor beta chains in this list originate from one sample, sequenced in a study of Ad26.COV2.S vaccination and SARS-CoV-2 variants. Assay: immunoSEQ multiplex PCR; the TCRdb copy retains only in-frame clones and omits some. Of some 390,000 clones in the sample, around nine tenths were seen once. The treatment here: roughly 19 received Ad26.COV2.S at low or high dose, single or two shots; about 5 received placebo; per-sample allocation not given. Sampling happened 63 days after the first vaccine or placebo injection. The material sequenced was peripheral blood, taken in a trial of Ad26.COV2.S vaccine versus placebo. Receptor source: a person aged 18-65 years who received the Ad26.COV2.S COVID-19 vaccine or a placebo.

The chain combines TRBV3-1 (or the pseudogene TRBV3-2) with TRBJ2-1; 10 positions match TRBD2. The V segment lost 0 bases and the J segment 13 bases; nucleotides outside the gene matches: 12. Germline V lookup: CDR1 LGHDT, CDR2 YNNKEL (reference sequence). The CDR3 consists of 16 residues. The CDR3 DNA reads TGTGCCAGCAGCCAAGACCCCGGGGTAGCGGGAGGATCCCAGTTCTTC. It codes for CASSQDPGVAGGSQFF.

Written as DNA, the CDR3 is TGTGCCTGGGGACAGGGCAACAACGAAAAACTGTTTTTT. This sequence encodes CAWGQGNNEKLFF. The chain links TRBV30 to TRBJ1-4, with 8 bases matching TRBD1. CDR1 and CDR2 (germline): GTSNPN, SVGIG (reference sequence). Trimming removed 5 bases from V and 8 bases from J; junction bases left unmatched: 7. CDR3 length: 13 residues.

The chain carries TRBV4-1 and TRBJ2-1; D is possibly TRBD2 (7 bases). The germline V gene encodes CDR1 MGHRA and CDR2 YSYEKL. The CDR3 runs 16 residues. V lost 6 bases, J lost 9 bases, and 24 bases lay in between. The CDR3 DNA reads as TGCGCCAGCAGGAGTGGGGGAGGGGGGACCTTGGGTGAGCAGTTCTTC. This codes for CASRSGGGGTLGEQFF.

Note on this clone: Distinct nucleotide sequences in the sample also encode this CDR3. The rearrangement joins TRBV25-1 to TRBJ1-2; unclear D gene. The CDR3 sequence is 11 residues long. CDR1 MGHDK and CDR2 SYGVNS come from the germline V gene. The germline V and J ends were trimmed by 2 bases and 5 bases, with 3 bases remaining between them. The CDR3, as DNA: TGTGCCAGCAGTGAAGTGTATGGCTACACCTTC. This codes for CASSEVYGYTF.

This clone was seen a few times. The V call is TRBV14, the J call TRBJ2-5; D might be TRBD2 (5 bases). V was cut by 0 bases and J by 9 bases, with 11 bases left in between. Germline V gene sequence: CDR1 SGHDN, CDR2 FVKESK. This CDR3 has 13 amino acids. CDR3 sequence reads: CASSQDGLGAQYF. CDR3 in DNA: TGTGCCAGCAGCCAAGATGGACTTGGAGCCCAGTACTTC.

This chain uses TRBV21-1 with TRBJ2-7; no DNA check was done on the table's D call, TRBD2. TRBV21-1 is deemed a pseudogene. The CDR3 length is 17 residues. For the CDR3, the DNA is TGTGCCAGCAGCCTCCTGGGGGGGGAGGAGTTCCTGGGCGAGCAGTACTTC. Translating it yields CASSLLGGEEFLGEQYF.

Remarks on this clone: At one of its ends the junction is not consistent with the germline gene, which may arise from a read error. This chain connects TRBV5-1 to TRBJ2-3; D gene ambiguous. The CDR3 extends over 13 amino acids. From germline, CDR1 is SGHRS and CDR2 YFSETQ. The CDR3 reads CASSLSAAETQYF. The CDR3 DNA sequence: TGCGCCAGCAGCTTGTCGGCAGCAGAGACGCAGTATTTT.

J is TRBJ2-2 and V is TRBV12-5; tentative D call: TRBD1 (5 bases). V was shortened by 2 bases and J by 7 bases, with 20 bases between the two germline ends. The germline V gene has CDR1 LGHNT and CDR2 FRNRAP. The CDR3 runs 17 residues. In DNA, the CDR3 is TGTGCTAGTGGTTTGATAGGGGTAGGACCCTATTACGGGGAGCTGTTTTTT. Protein: CASGLIGVGPYYGELFF.

The chain has TRBV3-1 (or the pseudogene TRBV3-2) and TRBJ1-2; TRBD1 matches at 11 bases. The CDR3 runs 15 residues. V was pared by 4 bases and J by 9 bases, with 10 bases of the junction left unmatched. Germline-derived CDR1 and CDR2 are LGHDT and YNNKEL (reference sequence). The CDR3, as DNA: TGTGCCAGCAGCCCCCTCTGGACAGGGGGCGCGAGCTACACCTTC. This translates into CASSPLWTGGASYTF.

The gene calls are TRBV28 and TRBJ2-7, with 10 bases fitting TRBD2. V was clipped by 6 bases and J by 2 bases; unmatched bases: 7. Germline CDR1 MDHEN, CDR2 SYDVKM. The CDR3 spans 15 residues. The DNA of the CDR3 is TGTGCCAGCAGACCTAGCGGGAGACCCACCTACGAGCAGTACTTC. This gives the protein CASRPSGRPTYEQYF.

The chain carries TRBV19 and TRBJ1-3; TRBD1 is a possible D gene (5 bases). The CDR3 runs to 16 residues. The V gene lost 3 bases and the J gene lost 0 bases, with 12 bases spanning the gap. Germline assignment: CDR1 LNHDA and CDR2 SQIVND (reference sequence). CDR3 nucleotides: TGTGCCAGTAGTATCCGGAACAGGAACTCTGGAAACACCATATATTTT. Amino acid sequence: CASSIRNRNSGNTIYF.

Concerning this clone itself: In the same sample, other DNA sequences code for this CDR3. This rearrangement joins TRBV28 to TRBJ2-1; 10 nucleotides agree with TRBD1. CDR3 length: 15 residues. J lost 2 bases, V lost 4 bases, and 2 bases had no gene match. The V gene's germline CDR1 is MDHEN and CDR2 SYDVKM. The CDR3 loop is CASSSGTGAYNEQFF. In nucleotides, the CDR3 is TGTGCCAGCAGTTCTGGGACAGGGGCCTACAATGAGCAGTTCTTC.

The chain carries TRBV20-1 and TRBJ2-1; 8 bases fit TRBD1. Looked up from germline, CDR1 is DFQATT and CDR2 is SNEGSKA (reference sequence). The CDR3 is made up of 14 amino acids. With 5 bases clipped from V and 3 bases from J, the junction kept 6 bases outside the gene matches. The CDR3 bases are TGCAGTGCTTGTGACAGGGGCTACTACAATGAGCAGTTCTTC. Translating it yields CSACDRGYYNEQFF.

The chain recombines TRBV7-9 with TRBJ1-2; 11 bases align to TRBD1. Germline lookup yields CDR1 SEHNR and CDR2 FQNEAQ (reference sequence). The V segment lost 1 base and the J segment 6 bases; nucleotides outside the gene matches: 1. The CDR3 consists of 14 residues. This CDR3 is CASSLGTGGDGYTF. The CDR3 coding sequence is TGTGCCAGCAGCTTAGGGACAGGGGGCGATGGCTACACCTTC.

CDR3 residues: CASSLGLPEAFF. The CDR3 nucleotides read TGTGCCAGCAGTTTAGGACTCCCGGAAGCTTTCTTT. The chain couples TRBV12-3 or TRBV12-4 to TRBJ1-1; D gene uncertain. V was clipped by 1 base and J by 8 bases, with 8 bases between them. The CDR3 is made up of 12 amino acids.

The chain recombines TRBV3-1 (or the pseudogene TRBV3-2) with TRBJ1-1, with a possible D match to TRBD1 (6 bases). Germline CDR1 reads LGHDT; CDR2 reads YNNKEL (reference sequence). V lost 1 base, J lost 0 bases, and 6 bases lay in between. The CDR3 has 14 amino acids. The CDR3 here is CASSQGQVNTEAFF. CDR3 DNA: TGTGCCAGCAGCCAAGGACAGGTGAACACTGAAGCTTTCTTT.

The chain links TRBV5-1 to TRBJ1-1, with 12 nucleotides matching TRBD1. The CDR3 is 16 amino acids. The V segment lost 4 bases and the J segment 3 bases; nucleotides outside the gene matches: 7. Germline assignment: CDR1 SGHRS and CDR2 YFSETQ. CDR3 in DNA: TGCGCCAGCAGCGGAGGGACAGGGGGCGGATACACTGAAGCTTTCTTT. This encodes CASSGGTGGGYTEAFF.

The rearrangement joins TRBV7-2 to TRBJ2-7; no definite D call. The CDR3 totals 13 residues. V gave up 2 bases and J gave up 2 bases, with 7 bases separating them. The V gene's germline CDR1 is SGHTA and CDR2 FQGNSA. CDR3 in amino acids: CASSLTETYEQYF. The CDR3 nucleotides read TGTGCCAGCAGCTTAACAGAAACCTACGAGCAGTACTTC.

This clone showed up just once. V and J are TRBV4-1 and TRBJ1-2, with TRBD1 matching 10 bases. The CDR3 has 14 amino acids. The J segment lost 6 bases and the V segment lost 2 bases, leaving 3 bases of the junction unmatched. CDR1 MGHRA and CDR2 YSYEKL come from the germline V gene. Written as DNA, the CDR3 is TGCGCCAGCAGCCAACCAGGACAGGGGGATGGCTACACCTTC. Translation: CASSQPGQGDGYTF.

The J gene is TRBJ1-1, the V gene TRBV5-1, with TRBD1 identical over 7 bases. The junction had 4 bases not matched to a gene; V was cut back by 2 bases and J by 3 bases. The germline V gene has CDR1 SGHRS and CDR2 YFSETQ. This CDR3 spans 14 amino acids. CDR3 sequence reads: CASSLLGQDTEAFF. CDR3 nucleotides: TGCGCCAGCAGCTTATTAGGACAGGACACTGAAGCTTTCTTT.